This is a list of T cell receptor beta chains from one sample in a study of shared clonotypes between healthy human individuals. TCRdb keeps only in-frame clones here, not all; method: immunoSEQ multiplex PCR. The sample shows millions of clones, about 95% of them seen only once. Material: naive CD8+ T cells sorted from blood. The receptors were gathered from a man aged 18 to 29 in good health. Each CDR3 is given with its conserved first and last residue. D genes are given only for firm matches. Size is omitted from some rows. Given values are once, few, many or a class for expanded clones.

J | length | size | V | D | DNA | CDR3
TRBJ2-5 | 16 | NA | TRBV28 | TRBD1 | TGTGCCAGCAGTTTTCCCGGGACAGGGGGCGATGAGACCCAGTACTTC | CASSFPGTGGDETQYF
TRBJ2-7 | 14 | NA | TRBV6-5 | NA | TGTGCCAGCAGTTACGGGTTGGGACCCTACGAGCAGTACTTC | CASSYGLGPYEQYF
TRBJ1-1 | 13 | NA | TRBV6-1 | NA | TGTGCCAGCAGTGAACACGGGGTGGCTGAAGCTTTCTTT | CASSEHGVAEAFF
TRBJ1-1 | 14 | NA | TRBV30 | NA | TGTGCCTGGTCTACCCTGGACGATTCCACTGAAGCTTTCTTT | CAWSTLDDSTEAFF
TRBJ1-4 | 13 | NA | TRBV6-1 | NA | TGTGCCAGTAAAGGCCCAGGGGCTGAAAAACTGTTTTTT | CASKGPGAEKLFF
TRBJ1-4 | 12 | NA | TRBV6-5 | TRBD1 | TGTGCCAGCAGCCCTTCCGGGACAGTTTTATTCTTT | CASSPSGTVLFF
TRBJ1-4 | 15 | NA | TRBV9 | NA | TGTGCCAGCAGCGTAGAACCGGGGTATAATGAAAAACTGTTTTTT | CASSVEPGYNEKLFF
TRBJ1-1 | 15 | NA | TRBV7-2 | NA | TGTGCCAGCAGCCCGAGGGTAAACGTGAACACTGAAGCTTTCTTT | CASSPRVNVNTEAFF
TRBJ1-2 | 12 | NA | TRBV6-5 | NA | TGTGCCAGCAGCGACGGTAACTATGGCTACACCTTC | CASSDGNYGYTF
TRBJ2-7 | 16 | NA | TRBV18 | TRBD2 | TGTGCCAGCTCACCACGGGCAGCGGGGGGTGTCTACGAGCAGTACTTC | CASSPRAAGGVYEQYF
TRBJ2-7 | 14 | NA | TRBV11-3 | NA | TGTGCCAGCAGCTTAAGGGGGGCCCCCAACGAGCAGTACTTC | CASSLRGAPNEQYF
TRBJ2-4 | 15 | NA | TRBV11-2 | NA | TGTGCCAGCAGCTTAGTTTGGGAGGCCAAAAACATTCAGTACTTC | CASSLVWEAKNIQYF
TRBJ2-2 | 17 | NA | TRBV5-1 | TRBD2 | TGCGCCAGCAGCTTGGGGCTAGCGGGCTTGAACACCGGGGAGCTGTTTTTT | CASSLGLAGLNTGELFF
TRBJ2-7 | 11 | NA | TRBV20-1 | NA | TGCAGTGCTAGAGATTCCGGGGGGCAGTACTTC | CSARDSGGQYF
TRBJ2-1 | 17 | NA | TRBV13 | TRBD1 | TGTGCCAGCAGCTTAGGCGGAGACAGGGGGTCCTACAATGAGCAGTTCTTC | CASSLGGDRGSYNEQFF
TRBJ2-1 | 14 | NA | TRBV11-2 | NA | TGTGCCAGCAGCGTTCAGGGCTCCTACAATGAGCAGTTCTTC | CASSVQGSYNEQFF
TRBJ2-7 | 19 | NA | TRBV5-1 | TRBD2 | TGCGCCAGCAGCTTGGCCTCAGGACTAGCGGGGGGAAACGGCTACGAGCAGTACTTC | CASSLASGLAGGNGYEQYF
TRBJ2-7 | 13 | NA | TRBV4-3 | NA | TGCGCCAGCAGCCAAGATAAGGGATGGGAGCAGTACTTC | CASSQDKGWEQYF
TRBJ2-1 | 16 | NA | TRBV7-8 | NA | TGTGCCAGCAGCCACCCCGAGGGCAGCTCCTACAATGAGCAGTTCTTC | CASSHPEGSSYNEQFF
TRBJ2-7 | 14 | NA | TRBV6-5 | NA | TGTGCCAGCAGTTACGTCCCGGACTTTTACGAGCAGTACTTC | CASSYVPDFYEQYF
TRBJ2-7 | 15 | NA | TRBV4-3 | NA | TGCGCCAGCAGCCAAACCGTCCAGGGATCCTACGAGCAGTACTTC | CASSQTVQGSYEQYF
TRBJ2-5 | 14 | NA | TRBV9 | NA | TGTGCCAGCAGCGTAGCGGACTTCCAAGAGACCCAGTACTTC | CASSVADFQETQYF
TRBJ2-1 | 13 | NA | TRBV27 | NA | TGTGCCAGCAGTGACAGCACCTACAATGAGCAGTTCTTC | CASSDSTYNEQFF
TRBJ2-5 | 13 | NA | TRBV25-1 | NA | TGTGCCAGCAGTGAACTCGGGGTGGAGACCCAGTACTTC | CASSELGVETQYF
TRBJ2-3 | 19 | NA | TRBV7-9 | TRBD2 | TGTGCCAGCAGCCCCCCCCGAGGCTCGCTAGCGGGAGGCACAGATACGCAGTATTTT | CASSPPRGSLAGGTDTQYF
TRBJ2-1 | 18 | NA | TRBV5-1 | TRBD1 | TGCGCCAGCAGCTCTTCGTTCGAGACAGGGATAACCTACAATGAGCAGTTCTTC | CASSSSFETGITYNEQFF
TRBJ1-2 | 13 | NA | TRBV2 | NA | TGTGCCAGCAGTGAAAGGGGCGGCTATGGCTACACCTTC | CASSERGGYGYTF
TRBJ2-7 | 14 | NA | TRBV5-6 | TRBD1 | TGTGCCAGCAGCTTGGGACAGGGGAACGACGAGCAGTACTTC | CASSLGQGNDEQYF
TRBJ2-7 | 16 | NA | TRBV13 | NA | TGTGCCAGCAGCCCTTGGGCGGGCAGGGGGGCCTACGAGCAGTACTTC | CASSPWAGRGAYEQYF
TRBJ1-3 | 14 | NA | TRBV5-4 | NA | TGTGCCAGCAGCTTTCGAGAATCTGGAAACACCATATATTTT | CASSFRESGNTIYF
TRBJ2-3 | 14 | NA | TRBV6-1 | NA | TGTGCCAGCAGTGACGGAAGGGGAACAGATACGCAGTATTTT | CASSDGRGTDTQYF
TRBJ2-1 | 13 | once | TRBV5-6 | TRBD1 | TGTGCCAGCAGCTTAGGGGGCGCGGGTGAGCAGTTCTTC | CASSLGGAGEQFF
TRBJ2-2 | 12 | NA | TRBV29-1 | NA | TGCAGCGTTGAACGGAACACCGGGGAGCTGTTTTTT | CSVERNTGELFF
TRBJ2-1 | 15 | NA | TRBV5-4 | TRBD1 | TGTGCCAGCCTCAAAGCCGGGACAGGCTACAATGAGCAGTTCTTC | CASLKAGTGYNEQFF
TRBJ2-7 | 13 | NA | TRBV6-6 | NA | TGTGCCAGCAGTTACTCCCAGGGTTACGAGCAGTACTTC | CASSYSQGYEQYF
TRBJ2-7 | 13 | few | TRBV27 | NA | TGTGCCAGCAGTTTTGGGGGGACCTACGAGCAGTACTTC | CASSFGGTYEQYF
TRBJ2-7 | 15 | NA | TRBV30 | TRBD2 | TGTGCCTGGAGTGCCTGGCGGGGGACCTCCTACGAGCAGTACTTC | CAWSAWRGTSYEQYF
TRBJ2-7 | 15 | NA | TRBV4-1 | NA | TGCGCCAGCAGCCAAGAGACAGGACCCTCCTACGAGCAGTACTTC | CASSQETGPSYEQYF
TRBJ1-1 | 13 | NA | TRBV27 | NA | TGTGCCAGCAGAGAGACAGGGAACACTGAAGCTTTCTTT | CASRETGNTEAFF
TRBJ2-1 | 16 | NA | TRBV6-6 | TRBD2 | TGTGCCAGCAGCTCTAGCGGGACCCTTTCCTACAATGAGCAGTTCTTC | CASSSSGTLSYNEQFF
TRBJ1-4 | 16 | NA | TRBV5-4 | NA | TGTGCCAGCAGCCGAACCACAGGTGCAACTAATGAAAAACTGTTTTTT | CASSRTTGATNEKLFF
TRBJ2-3 | 15 | NA | TRBV10-2 | TRBD1 | TGCGCCAGCAGTTCCGGGACAGGGAGCACAGATACGCAGTATTTT | CASSSGTGSTDTQYF
TRBJ1-2 | 14 | few | TRBV7-9 | NA | TGTGCCAGCAGCTTAGGCATTGGAAATTGGGGCTACACCTTC | CASSLGIGNWGYTF
TRBJ2-3 | 16 | NA | TRBV4-1 | TRBD2 | TGCGCCAGCAGCCCCCCGGGAGGGGGTGGCACAGATACGCAGTATTTT | CASSPPGGGGTDTQYF
TRBJ2-2 | 14 | NA | TRBV29-1 | TRBD2 | TGCAGCGTGAGACCGGGACTAGTAGACGGGGAGCTGTTTTTT | CSVRPGLVDGELFF
TRBJ1-1 | 14 | NA | TRBV6-5 | TRBD1 | TGTGCCAGCAGTCACCTGGGAGGGGGCGGTGAAGCTTTCTTT | CASSHLGGGGEAFF
TRBJ2-7 | 15 | NA | TRBV2 | NA | TGTGCCAGCAGTGAAGATAGGGGCCCCTCCTACGAGCAGTACTTC | CASSEDRGPSYEQYF
TRBJ2-7 | 13 | NA | TRBV15 | NA | TGTGCCACCAGGGCAGGGCTTGGCTACGAGCAGTACTTC | CATRAGLGYEQYF
TRBJ2-3 | 17 | NA | TRBV27 | NA | TGTGCCAGCAGTCACCCACCTTCTAGTGAAGGAACAGATACGCAGTATTTT | CASSHPPSSEGTDTQYF
TRBJ2-2 | 13 | NA | TRBV5-4 | NA | TGTGCCAGCAGCTTGACGGGGACCGGGGAGCTGTTTTTT | CASSLTGTGELFF
TRBJ2-1 | 16 | NA | TRBV11-2 | TRBD2 | TGTGCCAGCAGCTTTCTAACTAGCGGGAGTGGCAATGAGCAGTTCTTC | CASSFLTSGSGNEQFF
TRBJ2-1 | 15 | NA | TRBV10-2 | TRBD1 | TGCGCCAGCAGTTTAACAGGGGGCTCCTACAATGAGCAGTTCTTC | CASSLTGGSYNEQFF